One and the same sample provided the 14 T cell receptor beta chains below, sequenced in a study of T cell responses to AZD1222 COVID-19 vaccine. Assay used: immunoSEQ multiplex PCR; TCRdb lists only in-frame clones, some missing. The sample holds approximately 94,000 clones; less than 90% are singletons and the top ten take under 2%. The starting material was peripheral blood, obtained on day 0 of AZD1222 vaccination. These receptors originate from an adult in good health.

This sequence joins TRBV7-9 and TRBJ2-7; 8 bases map to TRBD2. The CDR3 is made up of 15 amino acids. After removal of 4 bases from V and 7 bases from J, the junction contained 12 bases not matched to a gene. Germline CDR1 and CDR2: SEHNR and FQNEAQ (reference sequence). This CDR3 is CASSSLRAGVGEQYF. In DNA, the CDR3 is TGTGCCAGCAGCTCCTTAAGAGCGGGAGTAGGGGAGCAGTACTTC.

This clone was counted a few times. The V and J genes are TRBV28 and TRBJ1-5, with TRBD1 as a possible D gene (5 bases). This CDR3 is 16 amino acids long. Trimming removed 5 bases from V and 4 bases from J, with 18 bases in between. Germline V gene data show CDR1 as MDHEN and CDR2 as SYDVKM. This CDR3 is CASSGFGRGSNQPQHF. CDR3 nucleotide sequence: TGTGCCAGCAGTGGATTCGGCCGGGGGTCAAATCAGCCCCAGCATTTT.

The chain has TRBV24-1 and TRBJ1-6; 7 positions match TRBD1. The CDR3 contains 15 residues. The germline V gene has CDR1 KGHDR and CDR2 SFDVKD. Trimming removed 2 bases from V and 8 bases from J; junction bases left unmatched: 5. This chain's CDR3 is CATSDSGQVDSPLHF. The CDR3 DNA sequence: TGTGCCACCAGTGATTCCGGACAGGTAGATTCACCCCTCCACTTT.

In the case of this clone: Other DNA sequences of this sample code for an identical CDR3. V is TRBV7-9 and J is TRBJ1-1; TRBD1 matches at 10 bases. J lost 4 bases, V lost 5 bases, and 1 base had no gene match. The germline V gene encodes CDR1 SEHNR and CDR2 FQNEAQ (reference sequence). This CDR3 comprises 13 residues. CDR3 in DNA: TGTGCCAGCAGCGGACAGGGGGGCACTGAAGCTTTCTTT. Protein product: CASSGQGGTEAFF.

The chain has TRBV10-1 and TRBJ1-5, with TRBD1 matching over 8 bases. J was trimmed by 1 base and V by 9 bases; bases with no gene match: 8. Germline-derived CDR1 and CDR2 are WNHNN and SYGVQD (reference sequence). The CDR3 is 15 amino acids. The CDR3 protein is CASPLDRASNQPQHF. The CDR3 DNA follows: TGCGCCAGTCCGTTGGACAGGGCGAGCAATCAGCCCCAGCATTTT.

V is TRBV7-2 and J is TRBJ1-5; 9 positions agree with TRBD1. Per the germline V gene, CDR1 is SGHTA and CDR2 is FQGNSA. Unmatched junction bases numbered 6, after V lost 4 bases and J lost 8 bases. The CDR3 has 14 amino acids. As DNA, the CDR3 is TGTGCCAGCAGCTCTGGGGACAGGGTGAAGCCCCAGCATTTT. Its protein is CASSSGDRVKPQHF.

The chain uses TRBV13 and TRBJ2-1; D gene uncertain. Trimming removed 5 bases at V and 7 bases at J, with 15 bases between. The CDR3 runs 14 residues. Germline CDR1 and CDR2: PRHDT and FYEKMQ (reference sequence). In nucleotides, the CDR3 is TGTGCCAGCAGCACACCGACTCGCTATAATGAGCAGTTCTTC. As protein: CASSTPTRYNEQFF.

The rearrangement links TRBV4-3 to TRBJ2-5, with 7 bases identical to TRBD1. Germline CDR1 reads LGHNA; CDR2 reads YSLEER. The ends lost 0 bases at V and 5 bases at J; junction bases unmatched: 15. The CDR3 length is 18 residues. CDR3: CASSQEWHRGEIGETQYF. As DNA, the CDR3 is TGCGCCAGCAGCCAAGAATGGCACAGGGGAGAAATAGGGGAGACCCAGTACTTC.

The chain joins TRBV19 to TRBJ2-3; D is possibly TRBD1 (5 bases). Between the trimmed V and J ends, which lost 3 bases and 6 bases, there was a span of 13 bases. Germline V CDR1 and CDR2: LNHDA, SQIVND (reference sequence). The CDR3 runs 14 residues. The CDR3 DNA sequence: TGTGCCAGTAGTATCACAGGTATCACCGATACGCAGTATTTT. As protein: CASSITGITDTQYF.

The chain combines TRBV30 with TRBJ1-5; D gene unclear. CDR3 size: 14 residues. The V gene's germline CDR1 is GTSNPN and CDR2 SVGIG (reference sequence). The V end was cut by 0 bases, the J end by 6 bases, with 12 bases between. The CDR3 DNA is TGTGCCTGGAGTGTACGGACGGCCAGTCAGCCCCAGCATTTT. Amino acid sequence: CAWSVRTASQPQHF.

This chain's CDR3 is CASSIAGGASEQYF. The CDR3 DNA follows: TGCGCCAGCAGCATAGCAGGGGGCGCCTCCGAGCAGTACTTC. This chain uses TRBV5-1 with TRBJ2-7; TRBD1 matches at 8 bases. CDR3 length: 14 residues. Unmatched junction bases numbered 9, after V lost 4 bases and J lost 6 bases. Germline lookup yields CDR1 SGHRS and CDR2 YFSETQ.

The CDR3 protein is CASSPPTVTGEQYF. In nucleotides, the CDR3 is TGTGCCAGCTCACCCCCGACAGTAACGGGAGAGCAGTACTTC. This chain uses TRBV18 with TRBJ2-7, with D perhaps TRBD1 or TRBD2 (5 bases each). Trimming pared 3 bases from V and 7 bases from J, leaving 16 bases between. This CDR3 spans 14 amino acids. Germline V lookup: CDR1 KGHSH, CDR2 LQKENI.

As regards this clone: Other DNA sequences within the sample encode an identical CDR3. The V call is TRBV7-3, the J call TRBJ2-6; D gene unclear. Germline V gene sequence: CDR1 SGHTA, CDR2 FQGTGA. V gave up 5 bases and J gave up 0 bases, with 8 bases separating them. This CDR3 contains 15 residues. The CDR3 DNA is TGTGCCAGCAGCCCTGGATCCTCTGGGGCCAACGTCCTGACTTTC. Residues: CASSPGSSGANVLTF.

J is TRBJ2-5 and V is TRBV15, with D tentatively TRBD1 or TRBD2 (6 bases each). The germline gives CDR1 LNHNV, CDR2 YYDKDF (reference sequence). Trimming shortened V by 5 bases and J by 1 base, and 20 bases separated the two germline ends. This CDR3 is 17 amino acids long. The CDR3 here is CATSPGGHRALQETQYF. In DNA form, the CDR3 reads TGTGCCACCAGCCCTGGGGGGCACAGAGCTCTCCAAGAGACCCAGTACTTC.